Listed here are 10 T cell receptor beta chains from one sample, sequenced in a study of shared clonotypes between healthy human individuals. Sequenced by immunoSEQ multiplex PCR; TCRdb stores in-frame clones only, minus some. Found here are 550,000 to 800,000 clones, 74% of them singletons; the top ten hold about 1.8%. The source material was memory CD4+ T cells sorted from blood. Subset here: CD45RA-negative fraction. The receptors were gathered from a woman in her thirties in good health.

V and J are TRBV14 and TRBJ2-5; D remains ambiguous. The CDR3 is made up of 13 amino acids. Germline CDR1 SGHDN, CDR2 FVKESK. The V end was cut by 1 base, the J end by 5 bases, with 8 bases between. Here the CDR3 reads CASSQARAETQYF. DNA for the CDR3: TGTGCCAGCAGCCAAGCAAGGGCGGAGACCCAGTACTTC. The whole variable domain, remainder taken from reference TRBV14 and TRBJ2-5, is EAGVTQFPSHSVIEKGQTVTLRCDPISGHDNLYWYRRVMGKEIKFLLHFVKESKQDESGMPNNRFLAERTGGTYSTLKVQPAELEDSGVYFCASSQARAETQYFGPGTRLLVL.

The genes are TRBV4-1 and TRBJ2-1; D perhaps matches TRBD2 (6 bases). Trimming cost V 0 bases and J 7 bases, with 13 bases left between them. CDR1 MGHRA and CDR2 YSYEKL come from the germline V gene. This CDR3 region has 15 residues. The CDR3 reads CASSQEKLRGNEQFF. The CDR3 nucleotides read TGCGCCAGCAGCCAAGAAAAGTTACGGGGGAATGAGCAGTTCTTC.

This chain connects TRBV19 to TRBJ1-2; possibly TRBD1 for D (5 bases). V lost 6 bases, J lost 6 bases, and 20 bases lay in between. Looked up from germline, CDR1 is LNHDA and CDR2 is SQIVND (reference sequence). The CDR3 is made up of 15 amino acids. The CDR3 nucleotides are TGTGCCAGTAGAAAACAGGTTCGCCAAGTGCATGGCTACACCTTC. It codes for CASRKQVRQVHGYTF.

This clone was counted only a few times. The V gene is TRBV5-1, the J gene TRBJ2-7; possibly TRBD2 for D (5 bases). V dropped 4 bases and J dropped 0 bases, with 11 bases sitting between them. The CDR3 is 14 residues long. CDR1 and CDR2 (germline): SGHRS, YFSETQ. CDR3 sequence reads: CASSDPGDSYEQYF. In DNA, the CDR3 is TGCGCCAGCAGCGACCCCGGGGACTCCTACGAGCAGTACTTC.

This sequence joins TRBV11-2 and TRBJ2-7, with 8 bases identical to TRBD1. From germline, CDR1 is SGHAT and CDR2 FQNNGV. This CDR3 is built from 16 residues. Trimming took 0 bases from V and 6 from J; bases not matched to a gene: 10. The CDR3 bases are TGTGCCAGCAGCTTAGAGTGGGCAGGGGGCTTGTCCGAGCAGTACTTC. Its protein product is CASSLEWAGGLSEQYF. Full variable domain (rest looked up from reference TRBV11-2 and TRBJ2-7): EAGVAQSPRYKIIEKRQSVAFWCNPISGHATLYWYQQILGQGPKLLIQFQNNGVVDDSQLPKDRFSAERLKGVDSTLKIQPAKLEDSAVYLCASSLEWAGGLSEQYFGPGTRLTVT.

This sequence joins TRBV6-1 and TRBJ2-6; D gene ambiguous. CDR3 size: 15 residues. Deletions cut 8 bases from V and 0 bases from J, with 11 bases between. Germline loops: CDR1 MNHNS, CDR2 SASEGT. CDR3 DNA: TGTGCCAGCTTTCACCAAATCTCTGGGGCCAACGTCCTGACTTTC. Amino acid sequence: CASFHQISGANVLTF.

The V gene is TRBV5-4, the J gene TRBJ2-1; TRBD2 matches at 11 bases. CDR1 is SGHNT and CDR2 is YYREEE in the germline V gene (reference sequence). The CDR3 runs 16 residues. V lost 3 bases and J lost 9; bases outside the gene matches: 11. CDR3 sequence reads: CASSSKLAGALFEQFF. DNA for the CDR3: TGTGCCAGCAGCTCCAAACTAGCGGGGGCGTTATTTGAGCAGTTCTTC.

This clone was recorded only once. A read error may explain this, as a much larger clone is one base away. This chain connects TRBV11-2 to TRBJ2-5, with D tentatively TRBD1 (5 bases). CDR3 length: 11 amino acids. The germline V gene has CDR1 SGHAT and CDR2 FQNNGV. The germline V and J ends were trimmed by 4 bases and 5 bases, with 5 bases remaining between them. This chain's CDR3 is CASSSGETQYF. CDR3 coding DNA: TGTGCCAGCAGCTCAGGGGAGACCCAGTACTTC.

This chain uses TRBV5-1 with TRBJ2-6; 12 nucleotides match TRBD2. The CDR3 totals 18 residues. The germline CDR1 and CDR2 sequences are SGHRS and YFSETQ. V gave up 4 bases and J gave up 3 bases; unmatched junction bases: 8. The CDR3 nucleotides are TGCGCCAGCAGCCAGCTAGCGGGAGGGCCAGTTGGGGCCAACGTCCTGACTTTC. Translated: CASSQLAGGPVGANVLTF.

This chain links TRBV7-9 with TRBJ1-1; 10 bases align to TRBD1. This CDR3 region has 15 residues. V shed 2 bases and J 1 base; nucleotides not matched to a gene: 1. Germline V CDR1 and CDR2: SEHNR, FQNEAQ (reference sequence). The CDR3 protein is CASSLRDRGNTEAFF. The CDR3 nucleotides are TGTGCCAGCAGCTTAAGGGACAGGGGGAACACTGAAGCTTTCTTT.